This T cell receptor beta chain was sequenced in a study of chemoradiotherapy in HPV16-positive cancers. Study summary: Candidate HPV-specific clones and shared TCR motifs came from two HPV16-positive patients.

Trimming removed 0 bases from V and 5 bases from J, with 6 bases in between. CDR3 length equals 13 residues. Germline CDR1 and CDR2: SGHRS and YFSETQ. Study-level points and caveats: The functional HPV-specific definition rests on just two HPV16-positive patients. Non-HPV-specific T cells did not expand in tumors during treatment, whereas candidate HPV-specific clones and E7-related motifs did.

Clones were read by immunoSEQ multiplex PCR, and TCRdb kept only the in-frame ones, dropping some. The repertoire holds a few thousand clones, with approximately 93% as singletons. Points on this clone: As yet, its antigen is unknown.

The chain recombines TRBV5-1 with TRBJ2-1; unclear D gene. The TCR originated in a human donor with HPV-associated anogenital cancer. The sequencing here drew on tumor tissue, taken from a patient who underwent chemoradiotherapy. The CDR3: CASSLGANNEQFF. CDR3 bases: TGCGCCAGCAGCTTGGGTGCCAACAATGAGCAGTTCTTC.